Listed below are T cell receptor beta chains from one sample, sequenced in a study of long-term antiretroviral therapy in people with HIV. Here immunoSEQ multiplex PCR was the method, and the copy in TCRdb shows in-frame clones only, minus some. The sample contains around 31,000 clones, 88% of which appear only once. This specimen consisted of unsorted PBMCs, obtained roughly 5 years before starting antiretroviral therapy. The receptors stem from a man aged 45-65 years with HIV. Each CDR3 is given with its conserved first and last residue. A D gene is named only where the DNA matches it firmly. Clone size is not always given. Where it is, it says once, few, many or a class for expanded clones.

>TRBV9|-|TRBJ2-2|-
CASSVVDGRNTGELFF
TGTGCCAGCAGCGTAGTGGACGGGAGAAACACCGGGGAGCTGTTTTTT
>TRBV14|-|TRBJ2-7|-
CASSQAYEQYF
TGTGCCAGCAGCCAAGCCTACGAGCAGTACTTC
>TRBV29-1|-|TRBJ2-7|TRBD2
CSVELAGDEQYF
TGCAGCGTTGAGCTAGCGGGAGACGAGCAGTACTTC
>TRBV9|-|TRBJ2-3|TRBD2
CASSVGGLAGSDTQYF
TGTGCCAGCAGCGTAGGCGGACTAGCGGGATCAGATACGCAGTATTTT
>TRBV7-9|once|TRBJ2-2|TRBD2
CASSKTSGGDTGELFF
TGTGCCAGCAGCAAAACTAGCGGGGGGGACACCGGGGAGCTGTTTTTT
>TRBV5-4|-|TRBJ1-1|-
CASSLGGGKTEAFF
TGTGCCAGCAGCTTGGGAGGAGGCAAGACTGAAGCTTTCTTT
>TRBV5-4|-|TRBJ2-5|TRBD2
CASSSGTSVYQETQYF
TGTGCCAGCAGCTCCGGGACTAGCGTGTACCAAGAGACCCAGTACTTC
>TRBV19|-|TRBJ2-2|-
CASGQGSGELFF
TGTGCCAGCGGTCAGGGTTCTGGGGAGCTGTTTTTT
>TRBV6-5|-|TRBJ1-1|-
CASSYSFGSEAFF
TGTGCCAGCAGTTACTCGTTTGGTTCTGAAGCTTTCTTT
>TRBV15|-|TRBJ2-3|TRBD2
CATSRSLGLAGGKSDTQYF
TGTGCCACCAGCAGATCCCTGGGACTAGCGGGAGGAAAATCAGATACGCAGTATTTT
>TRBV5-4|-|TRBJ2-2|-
CASSPRQPNTGELFF
TGTGCCAGCAGTCCTCGGCAGCCGAACACCGGGGAGCTGTTTTTT
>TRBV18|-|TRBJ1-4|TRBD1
CASSLDRGHEKLFF
TGTGCCAGCTCACTCGACAGGGGCCATGAAAAACTGTTTTTT
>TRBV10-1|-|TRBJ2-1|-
CASGGRAEGEQFF
TGCGCCAGCGGGGGCAGGGCTGAGGGTGAGCAGTTCTTC
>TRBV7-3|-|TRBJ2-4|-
CASSRDNLIQYF
TGTGCCAGCAGCCGGGACAACTTAATTCAGTACTTC
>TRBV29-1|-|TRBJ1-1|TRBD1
CSGGDSGWTEAFF
TGCAGCGGGGGGGACAGTGGATGGACTGAAGCTTTCTTT
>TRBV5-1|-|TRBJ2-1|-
CASSLGDSSGSYNEQFF
TGCGCCAGCAGCTTGGGGGATTCATCAGGCTCCTACAATGAGCAGTTCTTC
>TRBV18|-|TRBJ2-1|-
CASSDSTRTYNEQFF
TGTGCCAGCTCAGACAGCACCAGGACCTACAATGAGCAGTTCTTC
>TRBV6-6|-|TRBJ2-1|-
CASRGQTYNEQFF
TGTGCCAGCCGGGGGCAAACATACAATGAGCAGTTCTTC
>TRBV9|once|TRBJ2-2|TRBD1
CASSVTGGPGELFF
TGTGCCAGCAGCGTAACAGGGGGCCCCGGGGAGCTGTTTTTT
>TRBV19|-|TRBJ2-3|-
CASSIAFADTQYF
TGTGCCAGTAGTATAGCCTTTGCAGATACGCAGTATTTT
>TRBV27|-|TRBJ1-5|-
CASNPDYRPGFTGQPQHF
TGTGCCAGCAACCCCGATTACCGACCAGGGTTTACGGGGCAGCCCCAGCATTTT
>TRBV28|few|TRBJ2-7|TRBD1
CASSRDRGSYEQYF
TGTGCCAGCAGTCGAGACAGGGGCTCCTACGAGCAGTACTTC
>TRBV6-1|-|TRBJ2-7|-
CASSPVQGTHEQYF
TGTGCCAGCAGCCCTGTACAGGGGACTCACGAGCAGTACTTC
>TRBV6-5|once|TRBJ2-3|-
CASSYGGSTDTQYF
TGTGCCAGCAGTTACGGGGGCAGCACAGATACGCAGTATTTT
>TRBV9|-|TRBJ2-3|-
CASTSLGSTDTQYF
TGTGCCAGCACCTCCTTGGGCAGCACAGATACGCAGTATTTT
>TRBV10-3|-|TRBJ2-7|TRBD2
CAISEVVAGGGFREQYF
TGTGCCATCAGTGAAGTGGTAGCGGGGGGTGGGTTCCGCGAGCAGTACTTC
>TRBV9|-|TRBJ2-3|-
CASSVGLGRQYTDTQYF
TGTGCCAGCAGCGTGGGTTTAGGGCGGCAGTACACAGATACGCAGTATTTT
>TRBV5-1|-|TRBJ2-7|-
CASSTRWGGDEQYF
TGCGCCAGCAGCACCCGTTGGGGGGGCGACGAGCAGTACTTC
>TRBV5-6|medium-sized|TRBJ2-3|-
CASSLALALTQYF
TGTGCCAGCAGCTTGGCCCTAGCACTTACGCAGTATTTT
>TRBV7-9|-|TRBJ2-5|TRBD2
CASSLGRLAGQETQYF
TGTGCCAGCAGCTTAGGTCGGCTAGCGGGTCAAGAGACCCAGTACTTC
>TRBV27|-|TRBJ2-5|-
CASSTSVSEGETQYF
TGTGCCAGCAGTACCAGCGTATCTGAGGGTGAGACCCAGTACTTC
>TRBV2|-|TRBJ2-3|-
CAGSWGSGAPDTQYF
TGTGCCGGTTCTTGGGGTAGCGGAGCCCCAGATACGCAGTATTTT
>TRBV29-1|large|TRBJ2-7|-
CSVLPGREQYF
TGCAGCGTTCTTCCCGGGCGGGAGCAGTACTTC
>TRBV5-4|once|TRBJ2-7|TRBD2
CASSFSGSRYEQYF
TGTGCCAGCAGCTTTAGCGGGAGCCGCTACGAGCAGTACTTC
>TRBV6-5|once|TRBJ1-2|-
CASSYPGTSNYGYTF
TGTGCCAGCAGTTACCCAGGGACATCTAACTATGGCTACACCTTC
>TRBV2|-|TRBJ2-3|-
CASSYILRTDTQYF
TGTGCCAGTTCATACATACTTCGCACAGATACGCAGTATTTT
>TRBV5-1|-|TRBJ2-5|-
CASTGEGEGTQYF
TGCGCCAGCACCGGCGAGGGCGAGGGGACCCAGTACTTC
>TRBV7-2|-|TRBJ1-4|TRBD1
CASSGRDRVDLGREKLFF
TGTGCCAGCAGCGGACGGGACAGGGTCGATCTTGGGCGTGAAAAACTGTTTTTT
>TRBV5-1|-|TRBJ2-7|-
CASSLASGYSLYEQYF
TGCGCCAGCAGCTTGGCCTCGGGATATAGCCTCTACGAGCAGTACTTC
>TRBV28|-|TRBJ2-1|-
CASSLSGRGRVHNEQFF
TGTGCCAGCAGTTTATCGGGTAGGGGCAGGGTCCACAATGAGCAGTTCTTC
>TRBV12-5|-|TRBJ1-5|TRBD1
CASGGDSSQSRDSNQPQHF
TGTGCTAGTGGTGGGGACAGCAGCCAAAGCAGAGATAGCAATCAGCCCCAGCATTTT
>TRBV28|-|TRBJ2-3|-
CASSRRSRTDTQYF
TGTGCCAGCAGTCGACGGAGCCGCACAGATACGCAGTATTTT
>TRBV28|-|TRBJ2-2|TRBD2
CASSLPGRGNTGELFF
TGTGCCAGCAGTTTACCAGGGAGGGGTAACACCGGGGAGCTGTTTTTT
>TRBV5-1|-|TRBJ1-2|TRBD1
CASSWDPGGRGYTF
TGCGCCAGCAGCTGGGACCCAGGGGGCCGTGGCTACACCTTC
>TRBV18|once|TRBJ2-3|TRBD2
CASSSLAGLNTQYF
TGTGCCAGCTCATCGCTAGCGGGGCTGAATACGCAGTATTTT
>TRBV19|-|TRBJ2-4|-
CASSIQGSGDIQYF
TGTGCCAGTAGTATTCAAGGGTCCGGGGACATTCAGTACTTC
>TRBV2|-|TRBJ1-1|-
CASRKQQNTEAFF
TGTGCCAGCAGAAAACAACAGAACACTGAAGCTTTCTTT
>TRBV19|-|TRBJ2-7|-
CASTPRGSYEQYF
TGTGCCAGTACTCCCAGGGGCTCCTACGAGCAGTACTTC
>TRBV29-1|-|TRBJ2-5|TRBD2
CSTLGERGVGTQYF
TGCAGCACCCTCGGGGAGCGGGGGGTAGGGACCCAGTACTTC
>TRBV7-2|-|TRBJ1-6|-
CASSLRDSSPLHF
TGTGCCAGCAGTCTAAGAGACTCGTCACCCCTCCACTTT
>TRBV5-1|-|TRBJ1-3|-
CASSWSQRTSGNTIYF
TGCGCCAGCAGCTGGAGTCAAAGGACCTCTGGAAACACCATATATTTT
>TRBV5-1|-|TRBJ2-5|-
CASSLDRPSQETQYF
TGCGCCAGCAGCTTGGACAGACCGTCTCAAGAGACCCAGTACTTC
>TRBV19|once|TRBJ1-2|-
CASSNVGSGRGYGYTF
TGTGCCAGTAGTAACGTCGGTTCAGGGCGAGGCTATGGCTACACCTTC
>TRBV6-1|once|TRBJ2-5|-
CASSASGYGAGETQYF
TGTGCCAGCAGTGCGTCAGGGTATGGGGCGGGAGAGACCCAGTACTTC
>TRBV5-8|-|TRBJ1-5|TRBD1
CASSRRDRGFQPQHF
TGTGCCAGCAGCCGCCGGGACAGGGGATTTCAGCCCCAGCATTTT
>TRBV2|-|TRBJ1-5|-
CASSEVGEHYQPQHF
TGTGCCAGCAGTGAAGTGGGGGAGCATTATCAGCCCCAGCATTTT
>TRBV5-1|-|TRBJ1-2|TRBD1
CASSLNEQGTGTNYGYTF
TGCGCCAGCAGCTTAAACGAACAAGGGACAGGGACTAACTATGGCTACACCTTC
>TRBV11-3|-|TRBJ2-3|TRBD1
CASSLTGDTQYF
TGTGCCAGCAGCTTGACAGGGGATACGCAGTATTTT
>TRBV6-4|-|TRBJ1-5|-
CASSPLMAPRQPQHF
TGTGCCAGCAGCCCCTTGATGGCCCCGAGGCAGCCCCAGCATTTT
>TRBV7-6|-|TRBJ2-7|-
CASSHRGAGFYEQYF
TGTGCCAGCAGTCATAGAGGAGCAGGGTTCTACGAGCAGTACTTC